The 15 T cell receptor beta chains presented below share a single source sample, sequenced in a study of blood T cells in healthy people across ages. PCR was performed a second time for 7 to 11 cycles using a sample-barcoded 5' primer and a J-beta primer mix. TCRdb recomputed calls from the 5' RACE reads with MiXCR, one row per CDR3 protein. The sample lists around 1.5 million distinct CDR3 sequences; roughly 59% were seen once. Specimen: blood. Every receptor here comes from a man aged 18 to 30 in good health.

The rearrangement uses TRBV29-1 and TRBJ2-7; 9 bases line up with TRBD1. The CDR3 is 14 amino acids. Germline V lookup: CDR1 SQVTM, CDR2 ANQGSEA. V lost 7 bases, J lost 4 bases, and 11 bases stayed unmatched. The DNA for the CDR3 is TGCAGCGGGATCGGGACAGGGTTCGGGTACGAGCAGTACTTC. Its protein is CSGIGTGFGYEQYF.

The chain links TRBV10-3 to TRBJ2-5, with D unresolved. The end of the DNA fits TRBJ2-7 better, so the J call may be wrong. This CDR3 contains 13 residues. The germline gives CDR1 ENHRY, CDR2 SYGVKD. The CDR3 region has the DNA TGTGCCATCAGTGAGTCTTTTGGCTACGAGCAGTACTTC. It translates to CAISESFGYEQYF.

The rearrangement links TRBV7-2 to TRBJ2-2, with D possibly matching TRBD2 (5 bases). CDR1 and CDR2 (germline): SGHTA, FQGNSA. V dropped 1 base and J dropped 1 base, with 10 bases sitting between them. CDR3 size: 16 residues. CDR3 nucleotide sequence: TGTGCCAGCAGCTTAGAGCGGAGCCAGAACACCGGGGAGCTGTTTTTT. It yields the protein CASSLERSQNTGELFF.

This clonotype was counted only a few times. V gene TRBV4-1 combines with J gene TRBJ2-5; D might be TRBD2 (6 bases). The CDR3 is made up of 13 amino acids. V was pared by 3 bases and J by 11 bases, with 16 bases between. From germline, CDR1 is MGHRA and CDR2 YSYEKL. As DNA, the CDR3 is TGCGCCAGCAGCCAGGCGGAGGGAGCAGAGCAGTACTTC. Translating it yields CASSQAEGAEQYF.

The rearrangement links TRBV11-2 to TRBJ1-2; TRBD1 agrees at 7 bases. The V segment lost 5 bases and the J segment 6 bases; nucleotides outside the gene matches: 15. Germline lookup yields CDR1 SGHAT and CDR2 FQNNGV. This CDR3 comprises 16 residues. The CDR3 region is CASSPIRGQLGNGYTF. The CDR3 DNA is TGTGCCAGCAGCCCTATTAGGGGGCAATTAGGGAATGGCTACACCTTC.

The chain employs TRBV29-1 and TRBJ2-1; D is uncertain. CDR3 length: 14 residues. CDR1 and CDR2 from the germline V gene are SQVTM and ANQGSEA. Trimming left V 3 bases short and J 7 bases short, with 16 bases between. DNA of the CDR3: TGCAGCGTTGAGGGCTCCCAGAGGTGGAATGAGCAGTTCTTC. Amino acids: CSVEGSQRWNEQFF.

V is TRBV9 and J is TRBJ2-4, with D possibly being TRBD2 (6 bases). Germline V gene data show CDR1 as SGDLS and CDR2 as YYNGEE. Trimming removed 4 bases from V and 8 bases from J, with 19 bases in between. The CDR3 sequence is 15 residues long. The CDR3 here is CASSPRTTVNDIQYF. DNA of the CDR3: TGTGCCAGCAGCCCGCGGACTACCGTCAACGACATTCAGTACTTC.

V and J are TRBV5-1 and TRBJ2-5; 7 positions agree with TRBD2. With the DNA end fitting TRBJ2-7 better, the J assignment may be wrong. Germline CDR1 and CDR2: SGHRS and YFSETQ. This CDR3 comprises 14 residues. The DNA of the CDR3 is TGCGCCAGCAGCTTGGCGGCGGGAGATGACGAGCAGTACTTC. It yields the protein CASSLAAGDDEQYF.

In regard to this clonotype: One end of the junction is discordant with germline, which a read error may explain. V usage is TRBV6-1 and J usage is TRBJ2-1; 7 nucleotides match TRBD1. The CDR3 extends over 16 amino acids. Per germline, CDR1 MNHNS and CDR2 SASEGT. The CDR3 coding sequence is TGTGCCAGCAGGGACAGGATTCAGAGCTCCTACAGTGAGCAGTTCTTC. It encodes CASRDRIQSSYSEQFF.

The chain has TRBV5-4 and TRBJ2-7; the D gene is possibly TRBD2 (6 bases). Trimming took off 4 bases at V and 4 bases at J, with 21 bases between the two ends. From germline, CDR1 is SGHNT and CDR2 YYREEE (reference sequence). CDR3 length: 16 amino acids. The CDR3 is CASSPDSDMRGYEQYF. DNA for the CDR3: TGTGCCAGCAGCCCGGACTCTGATATGCGGGGATACGAGCAGTACTTC.

This clonotype was counted once. V is TRBV27 and J is TRBJ1-5; 7 nucleotides agree with TRBD1. V dropped 6 bases and J dropped 7; count of bases not matched to a gene: 9. The CDR3 contains 14 residues. Germline V lookup: CDR1 MNHEY, CDR2 SMNVEV (reference sequence). CDR3 coding DNA: TGTGCCAGCAGAGCAACAGGGGCGCAGCAGCCCCAGCATTTT. It encodes CASRATGAQQPQHF.

The V call is TRBV7-8, the J call TRBJ1-1; TRBD1 aligns across 9 bases. V was clipped by 5 bases and J by 5 bases; unmatched bases: 9. CDR3 size: 15 residues. The germline V gene encodes CDR1 SGHVS and CDR2 FQNEAQ. The CDR3 spells CASSPRTGENTEAFF. The CDR3 region has the DNA TGTGCCAGCAGCCCTCGGACAGGGGAGAATACTGAAGCTTTCTTT.

The V and J genes are TRBV20-1 and TRBJ2-2, with TRBD2 identical over 10 bases. The CDR3 has 15 residues. From germline, CDR1 is DFQATT and CDR2 SNEGSKA (reference sequence). The V segment lost 6 bases and the J segment 4 bases; nucleotides outside the gene matches: 8. CDR3 region: CSATSGLRGTGELFF. The CDR3 nucleotides are TGCAGTGCGACTAGCGGGTTGCGAGGCACCGGGGAGCTGTTTTTT.

This chain joins TRBV7-2 and TRBJ2-4; the match to TRBD1 covers 8 bases. Germline V gives CDR1 SGHTA, CDR2 FQGNSA. This CDR3 comprises 18 residues. The V gene end was trimmed by 1 base and the J gene end by 7 bases; junction bases not matched to a gene: 15. The CDR3 spells CASSLDLPGAGGSNIQYF. As DNA, the CDR3 is TGTGCCAGCAGCTTAGACCTACCTGGGGCAGGGGGCTCGAACATTCAGTACTTC.

The chain uses TRBV3-1 and TRBJ2-5; tentatively, D is TRBD2 (5 bases). Germline values: CDR1 LGHDT, CDR2 YNNKEL (reference sequence). V was clipped by 0 bases and J by 6 bases, with 17 bases between them. This CDR3 comprises 16 residues. The CDR3 loop reads CASSQDWETPKKTQYF. The CDR3 region has the DNA TGTGCCAGCAGCCAAGATTGGGAGACTCCGAAGAAGACCCAGTACTTC.